These 26 T cell receptor beta chains were sequenced from one sample in a study of read filtering for tumor transcriptome and immune sequencing. From roughly 390 ng of RNA, a library with molecular barcoded alpha/delta and beta/gamma adaptors was made. TCRdb passed the reads through MiXCR, listing each CDR3 protein once. Among about 63,000 distinct CDR3 sequences, around 13% were seen once, and the ten largest hold approximately 47%. Sequencing was carried out using a population of CD138-negative cells sorted from bone marrow. Source of these receptors: a donor at least 40 years old with multiple myeloma.

In its sample, this clonotype was seen many times. The V gene is TRBV20-1, the J gene TRBJ1-1, with 8 bases that match TRBD1. Unmatched junction bases numbered 3, after V lost 3 bases and J lost 6 bases. From germline, CDR1 is DFQATT and CDR2 SNEGSKA (reference sequence). The CDR3 loop spans 12 amino acids. As DNA, the CDR3 is TGCAGTGCTAGTCAGGGGGCCGCTGAAGCTTTCTTT. Its protein product is CSASQGAAEAFF.

This clonotype appeared a few times. A much larger clone sits a single nucleotide away, making a read error possible. This CDR3 is missing its conserved last phenylalanine or tryptophan, likely due to a read error. V gene TRBV5-1 combines with J gene TRBJ2-1; the D gene is possibly TRBD2 (7 bases). This CDR3 has 17 residues. V was clipped by 4 bases and J by 2 bases, with 19 bases between them. Germline V gives CDR1 SGHRS, CDR2 YFSETQ. The CDR3 reads CASSPVGGGGAYNEQFL. CDR3 coding DNA: TGCGCCAGCAGCCCCGTCGGGGGAGGGGGGGCCTACAATGAGCAGTTCCTC.

This clonotype was counted only a few times. The CDR3 sequence: CSARDRLAGLIETQYF. The CDR3 DNA is TGCAGTGCTAGAGATCGACTAGCGGGATTGATAGAGACCCAGTACTTC. The rearrangement joins TRBV20-1 to TRBJ2-5, with TRBD2 identical over 11 bases. CDR3 length: 16 residues. The junction had 7 bases not matched to a gene; V was cut back by 0 bases and J by 4 bases. Germline V gene lookup returns CDR1 DFQATT and CDR2 SNEGSKA (reference sequence).

About this clonotype: A much larger clonotype is one base distant, so this may be a read error. The CDR3 coding sequence is TGTGCCAGCGGGCCCAATACAGGGGTTTCCGGGGAGCTGTTTTTT. It translates to CASGPNTGVSGELFF. V and J are TRBV12-3 or TRBV12-4 and TRBJ2-2; TRBD1 agrees at 7 bases. There are 15 residues in the CDR3. V lost 8 bases and J lost 6; bases outside the gene matches: 12.

To note about this clonotype: Given a much more abundant clone one base away, this may be a read error. The V and J genes are TRBV10-1 and TRBJ2-7; 10 positions match TRBD2. The CDR3 spans 16 residues. The junction had 10 bases not matched to a gene; V was cut back by 2 bases and J by 6 bases. Germline V CDR1 and CDR2: WNHNN, SYGVQD (reference sequence). The CDR3 spells CASSEGSSGRSREQYF. CDR3 in DNA: TGCGCCAGCAGTGAGGGGTCTAGCGGGAGAAGTCGCGAGCAGTACTTC.

This clonotype was seen many times. The chain couples TRBV19 to TRBJ2-1; 7 bases match TRBD2. Germline CDR1 reads LNHDA; CDR2 reads SQIVND (reference sequence). V shed 4 bases and J 0 bases; nucleotides not matched to a gene: 9. The CDR3 extends over 17 amino acids. The CDR3 spells CASSNSGTTSSYNEQFF. The CDR3 nucleotides read TGTGCCAGTAGTAACTCCGGGACTACGAGCTCCTACAATGAGCAGTTCTTC.

The gene calls are TRBV4-2 and TRBJ2-7; 7 bases align to TRBD2. Germline CDR1 LGHNA, CDR2 YNFKEQ. Trimming cost V 0 bases and J 3 bases; bases outside gene matches: 8. This CDR3 is built from 16 residues. The CDR3 here is CASSQDGASGSYEQYF. The CDR3, as DNA: TGTGCCAGCAGCCAAGATGGCGCTAGCGGAAGCTACGAGCAGTACTTC.

This clonotype was counted ten times or more. This chain links TRBV4-3 with TRBJ1-1, with 7 bases lining up with TRBD1. V shed 2 bases and J 3 bases; nucleotides not matched to a gene: 3. Germline CDR1 LGHNA, CDR2 YSLEER. CDR3 length equals 14 residues. The CDR3 region has the DNA TGCGCCAGCAGCCAACTAACAGGGGACACTGAAGCTTTCTTT. It encodes CASSQLTGDTEAFF.

As to this clonotype: A read error may explain this, as a much larger clone is one base away. The chain combines TRBV5-1 with TRBJ1-1, with D uncertain. The CDR3 spans 12 residues. Trimming took off 4 bases at V and 9 bases at J, with 13 bases between the two ends. CDR1 is SGHRS, CDR2 YFSETQ, per germline. This chain's CDR3 is CASSHSPLQAFF. DNA of the CDR3: TGCGCCAGCAGCCATTCCCCTCTCCAAGCTTTCTTT.

The chain couples TRBV6-2 or TRBV6-3 to TRBJ1-5; the match to TRBD1 covers 9 bases. This CDR3 spans 18 amino acids. Germline V gene sequence: CDR1 MNHEY, CDR2 SVGEGT. V was pared by 3 bases and J by 0 bases, with 9 bases of the junction left unmatched. For the CDR3, the DNA is TGTGCCAGCAGTTATAGTCGTGGGACAGGGAGTAGCAATCAGCCCCAGCATTTT. Its protein product is CASSYSRGTGSSNQPQHF.

On this clonotype: A far larger clone differs by one base, so this is likely a read error. The chain carries TRBV7-2 and TRBJ2-5; D is undetermined. This CDR3 has 16 residues. CDR1 is SGHTA, CDR2 FQGNSA, per germline. CDR3 sequence reads: CASSLSPGRVQETQCF. For the CDR3, the DNA is TGTGCTAGCAGCTTAAGTCCTGGCCGGGTCCAAGAGACCCAGTGCTTC.

This clonotype was observed once. V usage is TRBV20-1 and J usage is TRBJ1-1; the D gene is possibly TRBD1 (5 bases). This CDR3 has 13 amino acids. The germline V and J ends were trimmed by 5 bases and 4 bases, with 14 bases remaining between them. The germline V gene has CDR1 DFQATT and CDR2 SNEGSKA (reference sequence). CDR3 residues: CSADGPGGTEAFF. In DNA, the CDR3 is TGCAGTGCTGACGGCCCTGGGGGCACTGAAGCTTTCTTT.

This clonotype was seen repeatedly, ten times or more. The CDR3 here is CSVAGTSGIETQYF. In nucleotides, the CDR3 is TGCAGCGTTGCCGGAACTAGCGGGATCGAGACCCAGTACTTC. The chain is built from TRBV29-1 and TRBJ2-5; the match to TRBD2 covers 10 bases. CDR1 and CDR2 from the germline V gene are SQVTM and ANQGSEA. The CDR3 loop spans 14 amino acids. J lost 5 bases, V lost 4 bases, and 7 bases had no gene match.

A few counts support this clonotype. Compared with germline, one end of the junction differs, possibly owing to a read error. The rearrangement links TRBV6-1 to TRBJ2-1; no reliable D call. This CDR3 has 16 amino acids. Germline CDR1 and CDR2: MNHNS and SASEGT. In nucleotides, the CDR3 is TGTGCCAGCAGTCCCCGCCGCGAGAGCTACTACAATGAGCGGTTCTTC. Encoded protein: CASSPRRESYYNERFF.

This clonotype was recorded at least ten times. This rearrangement joins TRBV7-9 to TRBJ2-7; no reliable D call. V dropped 2 bases and J dropped 6 bases, with 8 bases sitting between them. Germline CDR1 and CDR2: SEHNR and FQNEAQ (reference sequence). The CDR3 consists of 12 residues. The CDR3 DNA reads TGTGCCAGCAGCTTAAGACGAGGCGAGCAGTACTTC. Amino acid sequence: CASSLRRGEQYF.

The rearrangement joins TRBV29-1 to TRBJ1-1, with a possible D match to TRBD1 (5 bases). This CDR3 is 12 amino acids long. Looked up from germline, CDR1 is SQVTM and CDR2 is ANQGSEA. Trimming removed 8 bases at V and 3 bases at J, with 13 bases between. CDR3 in DNA: TGCAGCACCGGCGGGGGATACACTGAAGCTTTCTTT. It is translated as CSTGGGYTEAFF.

This clonotype was seen repeatedly, ten times or more. The V gene is TRBV2, the J gene TRBJ2-7, with 8 positions matching TRBD1. Looked up from germline, CDR1 is SNHLY and CDR2 is FYNNEI. The J segment lost 0 bases and the V segment lost 8 bases, leaving 3 bases of the junction unmatched. The CDR3 sequence is 13 residues long. The CDR3 DNA follows: TGTGCCAGCCGACAGGGGAGCTCCTACGAGCAGTACTTC. This sequence encodes CASRQGSSYEQYF.

Note on this clonotype: This may arise from a read error, as a much more abundant clone is one base away. CDR3: CASSLSDPTGNGQFF. The CDR3 bases are TGTGCCAGCAGCTTATCGGACCCGACGGGCAATGGGCAGTTCTTC. This chain joins TRBV7-9 and TRBJ2-1; D ambiguous. This CDR3 has 15 amino acids. CDR1 is SEHNR and CDR2 is FQNEAQ in the germline V gene (reference sequence).

This clonotype was detected only once. The genes are TRBV20-1 and TRBJ2-1; D unclear. The CDR3 covers 10 residues. Germline-derived CDR1 and CDR2 are DFQATT and SNEGSKA (reference sequence). The V end lost 5 bases, the J end lost 6 bases, and 5 bases lay between the germline ends. The CDR3 loop is CSAPFNEQFF. The CDR3 DNA follows: TGCAGTGCTCCGTTCAATGAGCAGTTCTTC.

This clonotype was seen repeatedly, ten times or more. V and J are TRBV20-1 and TRBJ2-1, with TRBD2 as a possible D gene (6 bases). Trimming pared 2 bases from V and 1 base from J, leaving 12 bases between. From germline, CDR1 is DFQATT and CDR2 SNEGSKA (reference sequence). This CDR3 is built from 15 residues. This chain's CDR3 is CSARQDSGSYNEQFF. CDR3 DNA: TGCAGTGCTAGACAGGATAGCGGTTCCTACAATGAGCAGTTCTTC.

This clonotype was detected many times. The V gene is TRBV30, the J gene TRBJ1-1, with 10 bases fitting TRBD1. The CDR3 totals 13 residues. V dropped 8 bases and J dropped 3; count of bases not matched to a gene: 6. The germline gives CDR1 GTSNPN, CDR2 SVGIG (reference sequence). The CDR3 nucleotides are TGTGCCCGAAAGGGACAGGGGTACACTGAAGCTTTCTTT. This sequence encodes CARKGQGYTEAFF. Based on the CDR3 plus reference TRBV30 and TRBJ1-1, the full variable domain is SQTIHQWPATLVQPVGSPLSLECTVEGTSNPNLYWYRQAAGRGLQLLFYSVGIGQISSEVPQNLSASRPQDRQFILSSKKLLLSDSGFYLCARKGQGYTEAFFGQGTRLTVV.

At least ten counts were recorded for this clonotype. The J gene is TRBJ2-1, the V gene TRBV6-6; D might be TRBD1 (6 bases). This CDR3 is 12 amino acids long. Germline V gene data show CDR1 as MNHNY and CDR2 as SVGAGI (reference sequence). The V end lost 7 bases, the J end lost 8 bases, and 12 bases lay between the germline ends. CDR3 sequence reads: CASNRGGDEQFF. CDR3 DNA sequence: TGTGCCAGCAACAGAGGGGGAGATGAGCAGTTCTTC.

This clonotype was counted ten times or more. The genes are TRBV25-1 and TRBJ2-7; 9 positions match TRBD1. V lost 4 bases and J lost 3; bases outside the gene matches: 7. Germline CDR1 reads MGHDK; CDR2 reads SYGVNS. This CDR3 contains 15 residues. CDR3 amino acids: CASSATGTGYYEQYF. CDR3 DNA sequence: TGTGCCAGCAGTGCAACCGGGACAGGGTACTACGAGCAGTACTTC.

A word on this clonotype: A read error may explain this, as a much larger clone is one base away. J is TRBJ1-1 and V is TRBV7-9, with 7 bases matching TRBD1. The CDR3 has 14 residues. Germline-derived CDR1 and CDR2 are SEHNR and FQNEAQ (reference sequence). The CDR3 region has the DNA TGTGCCAGCGGCTTAGCGGTCCGGGACAGTGAAGCTTTCTTT. It specifies CASGLAVRDSEAFF.

The sample holds many counts of this clonotype. The V call is TRBV10-1, the J call TRBJ2-1; D is possibly TRBD1 or TRBD2 (5 bases each). The V gene lost 5 bases and the J gene lost 5 bases, with 13 bases spanning the gap. The CDR3 covers 14 residues. Germline V gene lookup returns CDR1 WNHNN and CDR2 SYGVQD (reference sequence). The CDR3 here is CASSHTGLNNEQFF. The CDR3 nucleotides are TGCGCCAGCAGTCATACGGGGCTGAACAATGAGCAGTTCTTC.

The sample holds many counts of this clonotype. This chain uses TRBV6-5 with TRBJ2-1; D remains unclear. Germline values: CDR1 MNHEY, CDR2 SVGAGI. The CDR3 sequence is 12 residues long. V lost 6 bases and J lost 7, with 10 bases in between. The CDR3 sequence is CASSPQPNEQFF. The CDR3 DNA is TGTGCCAGCAGCCCCCAGCCTAATGAGCAGTTCTTC.